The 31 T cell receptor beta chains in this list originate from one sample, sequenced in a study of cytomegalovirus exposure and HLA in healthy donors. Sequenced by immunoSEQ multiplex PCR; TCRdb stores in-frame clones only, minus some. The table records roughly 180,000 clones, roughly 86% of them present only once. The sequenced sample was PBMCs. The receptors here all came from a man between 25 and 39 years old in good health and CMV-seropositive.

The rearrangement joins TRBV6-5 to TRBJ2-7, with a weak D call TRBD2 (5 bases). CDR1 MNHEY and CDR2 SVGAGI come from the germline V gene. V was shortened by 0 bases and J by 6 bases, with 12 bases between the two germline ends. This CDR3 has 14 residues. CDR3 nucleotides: TGTGCCAGCAGTTACTCGACACTCGGGGTCGAGCAGTACTTC. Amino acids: CASSYSTLGVEQYF.

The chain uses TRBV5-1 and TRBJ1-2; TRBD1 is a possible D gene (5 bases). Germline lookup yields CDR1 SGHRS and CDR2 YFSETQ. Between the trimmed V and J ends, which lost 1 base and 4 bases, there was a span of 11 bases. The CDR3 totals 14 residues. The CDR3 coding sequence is TGCGCCAGCAGCTTGATCGGGGGAACCTATGGCTACACCTTC. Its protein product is CASSLIGGTYGYTF.

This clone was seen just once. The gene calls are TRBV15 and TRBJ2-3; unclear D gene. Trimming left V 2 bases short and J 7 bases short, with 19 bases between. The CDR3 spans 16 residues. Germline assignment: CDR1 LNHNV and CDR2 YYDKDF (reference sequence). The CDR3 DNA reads TGTGCCACCAGCAGATTTACAACCCCCCATGAGCATACGCAGTATTTT. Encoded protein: CATSRFTTPHEHTQYF.

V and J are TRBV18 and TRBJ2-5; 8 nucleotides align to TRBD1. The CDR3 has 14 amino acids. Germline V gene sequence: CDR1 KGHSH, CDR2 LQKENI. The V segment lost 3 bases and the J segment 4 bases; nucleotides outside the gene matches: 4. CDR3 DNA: TGTGCCAGCTCACCGACGACAGGGGCAGAGACCCAGTACTTC. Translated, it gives CASSPTTGAETQYF.

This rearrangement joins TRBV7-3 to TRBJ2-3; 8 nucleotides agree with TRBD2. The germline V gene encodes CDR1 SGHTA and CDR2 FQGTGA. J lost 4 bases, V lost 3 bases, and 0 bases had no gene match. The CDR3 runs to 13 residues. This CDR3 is CASSLREADTQYF. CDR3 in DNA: TGTGCCAGCAGCTTGCGGGAGGCAGATACGCAGTATTTT.

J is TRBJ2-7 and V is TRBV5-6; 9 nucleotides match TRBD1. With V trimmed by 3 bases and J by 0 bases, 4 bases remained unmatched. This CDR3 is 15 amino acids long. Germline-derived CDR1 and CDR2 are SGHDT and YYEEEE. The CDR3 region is CASSWNRGPSYEQYF. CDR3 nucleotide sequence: TGTGCCAGCAGCTGGAACAGGGGGCCCTCCTACGAGCAGTACTTC. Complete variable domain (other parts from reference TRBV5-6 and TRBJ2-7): DAGVTQSPTHLIKTRGQQVTLRCSPKSGHDTVSWYQQALGQGPQFIFQYYEEEERQRGNFPDRFSGHQFPNYSSELNVNALLLGDSALYLCASSWNRGPSYEQYFGPGTRLTVT.

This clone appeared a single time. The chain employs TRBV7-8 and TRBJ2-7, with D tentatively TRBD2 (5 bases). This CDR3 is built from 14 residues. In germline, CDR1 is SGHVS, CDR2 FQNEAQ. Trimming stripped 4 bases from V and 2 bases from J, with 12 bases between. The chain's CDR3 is CASSSRGGTYEQYF. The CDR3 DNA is TGTGCCAGCAGCTCCCGGGGTGGGACCTACGAGCAGTACTTC.

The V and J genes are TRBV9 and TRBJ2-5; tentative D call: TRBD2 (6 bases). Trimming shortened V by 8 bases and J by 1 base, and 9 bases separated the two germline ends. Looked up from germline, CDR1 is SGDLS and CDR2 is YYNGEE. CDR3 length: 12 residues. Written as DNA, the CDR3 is TGTGCCAGATTGGGACTCCAAGAGACCCAGTACTTC. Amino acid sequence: CARLGLQETQYF.

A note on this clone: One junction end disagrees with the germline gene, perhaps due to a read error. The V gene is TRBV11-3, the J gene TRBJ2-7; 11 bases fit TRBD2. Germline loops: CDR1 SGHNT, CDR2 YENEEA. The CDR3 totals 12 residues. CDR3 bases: TGTGCCAGCAGCACCACTAGCGGGAGTCTCCACTTC. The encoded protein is CASSTTSGSLHF.

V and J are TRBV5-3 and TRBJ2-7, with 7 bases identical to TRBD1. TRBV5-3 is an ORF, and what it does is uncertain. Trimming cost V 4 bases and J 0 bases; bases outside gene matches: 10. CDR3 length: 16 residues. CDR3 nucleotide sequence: TGTGCCAGAAGCGGGGAAACCGGACAGGCCTCCTACGAGCAGTACTTC. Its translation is CARSGETGQASYEQYF.

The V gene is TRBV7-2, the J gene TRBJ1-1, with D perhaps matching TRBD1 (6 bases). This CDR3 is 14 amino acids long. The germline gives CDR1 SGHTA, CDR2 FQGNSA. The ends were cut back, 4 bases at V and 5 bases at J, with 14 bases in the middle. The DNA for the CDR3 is TGTGCCAGCAGCTCCCTGCCAGGGGATACTGAAGCTTTCTTT. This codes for CASSSLPGDTEAFF.

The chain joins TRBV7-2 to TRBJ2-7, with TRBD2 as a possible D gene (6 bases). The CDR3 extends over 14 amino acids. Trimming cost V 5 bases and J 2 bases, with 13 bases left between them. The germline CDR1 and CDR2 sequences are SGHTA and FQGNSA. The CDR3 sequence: CASSTAGPTYEQYF. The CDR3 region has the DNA TGTGCCAGCAGCACGGCGGGGCCAACCTACGAGCAGTACTTC.

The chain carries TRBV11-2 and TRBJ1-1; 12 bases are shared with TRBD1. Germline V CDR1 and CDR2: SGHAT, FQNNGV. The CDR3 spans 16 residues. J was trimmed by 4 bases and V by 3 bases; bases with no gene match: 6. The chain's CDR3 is CASSLAGTGGGTEAFF. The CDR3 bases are TGTGCCAGCAGCTTGGCCGGGACAGGGGGCGGCACTGAAGCTTTCTTT.

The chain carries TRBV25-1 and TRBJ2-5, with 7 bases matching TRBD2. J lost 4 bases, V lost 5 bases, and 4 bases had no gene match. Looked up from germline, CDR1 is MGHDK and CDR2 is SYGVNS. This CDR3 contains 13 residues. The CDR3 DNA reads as TGTGCCAGCAGTATGAGGGAGGGAGAGACCCAGTACTTC. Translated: CASSMREGETQYF.

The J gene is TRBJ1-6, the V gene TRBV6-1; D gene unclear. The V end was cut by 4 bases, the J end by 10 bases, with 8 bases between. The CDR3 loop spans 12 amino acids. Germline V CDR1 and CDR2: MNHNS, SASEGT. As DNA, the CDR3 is TGTGCCAGCAGTGGACTGGAGTCACCCCTCCACTTT. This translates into CASSGLESPLHF.

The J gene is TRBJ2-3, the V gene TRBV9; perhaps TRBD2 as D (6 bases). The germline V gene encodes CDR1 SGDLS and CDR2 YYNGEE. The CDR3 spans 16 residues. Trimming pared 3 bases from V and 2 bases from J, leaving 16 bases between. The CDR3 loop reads CASSADRDFYTDTQYF. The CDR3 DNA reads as TGTGCCAGCAGCGCTGACCGGGACTTCTACACAGATACGCAGTATTTT.

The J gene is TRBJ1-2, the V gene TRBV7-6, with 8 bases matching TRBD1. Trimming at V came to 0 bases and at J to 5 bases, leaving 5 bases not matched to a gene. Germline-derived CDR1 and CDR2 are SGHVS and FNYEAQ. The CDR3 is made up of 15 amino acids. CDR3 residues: CASSLARGHGYGYTF. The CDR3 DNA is TGTGCCAGCAGCTTAGCCAGGGGGCATGGGTATGGCTACACCTTC.

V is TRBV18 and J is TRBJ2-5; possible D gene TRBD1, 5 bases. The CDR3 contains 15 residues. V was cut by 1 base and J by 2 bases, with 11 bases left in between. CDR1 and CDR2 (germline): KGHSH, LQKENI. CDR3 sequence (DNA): TGTGCCAGCTCACCACAGGGGAACCTGCAAGAGACCCAGTACTTC. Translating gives CASSPQGNLQETQYF.

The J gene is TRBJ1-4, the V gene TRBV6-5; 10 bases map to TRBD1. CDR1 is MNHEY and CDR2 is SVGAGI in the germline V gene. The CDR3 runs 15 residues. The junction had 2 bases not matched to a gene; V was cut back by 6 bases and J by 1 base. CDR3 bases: TGTGCCAGCAGGACAGGGGGCGGAACTAATGAAAAACTGTTTTTT. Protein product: CASRTGGGTNEKLFF.

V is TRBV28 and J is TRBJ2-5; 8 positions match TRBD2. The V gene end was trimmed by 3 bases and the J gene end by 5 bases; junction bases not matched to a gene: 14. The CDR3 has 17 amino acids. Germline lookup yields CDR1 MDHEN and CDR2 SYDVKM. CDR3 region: CASSLALLAGGGETQYF. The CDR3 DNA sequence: TGTGCCAGCAGTTTGGCCCTTCTGGCGGGGGGCGGGGAGACCCAGTACTTC.

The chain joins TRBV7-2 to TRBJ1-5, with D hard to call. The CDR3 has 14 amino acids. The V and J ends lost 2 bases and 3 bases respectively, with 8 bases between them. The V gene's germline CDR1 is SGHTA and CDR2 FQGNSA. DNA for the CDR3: TGTGCCAGCAGCTTAAGGGTGGACAATCAGCCCCAGCATTTT. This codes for CASSLRVDNQPQHF.

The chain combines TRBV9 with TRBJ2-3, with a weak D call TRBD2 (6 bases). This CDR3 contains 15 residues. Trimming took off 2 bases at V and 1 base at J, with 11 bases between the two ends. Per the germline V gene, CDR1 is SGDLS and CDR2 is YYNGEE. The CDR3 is CASSVVGGGTDTQYF. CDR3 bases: TGTGCCAGCAGCGTGGTGGGCGGGGGCACAGATACGCAGTATTTT. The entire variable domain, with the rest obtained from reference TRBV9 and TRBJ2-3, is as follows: DSGVTQTPKHLITATGQRVTLRCSPRSGDLSVYWYQQSLDQGLQFLIQYYNGEERAKGNILERFSAQQFPDLHSELNLSSLELGDSALYFCASSVVGGGTDTQYFGPGTRLTVL.

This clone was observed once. CDR3 amino acids: CASSLDLGTSMTGELFF. CDR3 bases: TGTGCCAGCAGCTTAGACCTCGGGACTAGCATGACAGGGGAGCTGTTTTTT. The rearrangement links TRBV7-2 to TRBJ2-2; 9 bases agree with TRBD2. Germline V gene lookup returns CDR1 SGHTA and CDR2 FQGNSA. The CDR3 consists of 17 residues. The trim removed 1 base at V and 8 bases at J, leaving 11 bases unmatched.

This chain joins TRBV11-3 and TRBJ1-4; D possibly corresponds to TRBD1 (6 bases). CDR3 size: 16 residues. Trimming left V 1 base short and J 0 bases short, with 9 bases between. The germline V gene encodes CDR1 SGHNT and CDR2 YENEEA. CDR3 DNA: TGTGCCAGCAGCTTAGGAAAGGGGGCAACTAATGAAAAACTGTTTTTT. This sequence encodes CASSLGKGATNEKLFF.

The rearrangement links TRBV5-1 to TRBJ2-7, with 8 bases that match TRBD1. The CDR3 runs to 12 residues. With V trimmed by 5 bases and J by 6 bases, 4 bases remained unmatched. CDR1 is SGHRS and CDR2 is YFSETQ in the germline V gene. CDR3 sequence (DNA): TGCGCCAGCAGACAGGGGGAGACCGAGCAGTACTTC. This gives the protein CASRQGETEQYF. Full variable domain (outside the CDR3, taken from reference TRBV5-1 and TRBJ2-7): KAGVTQTPRYLIKTRGQQVTLSCSPISGHRSVSWYQQTPGQGLQFLFEYFSETQRNKGNFPGRFSGRQFSNSRSEMNVSTLELGDSALYLCASRQGETEQYFGPGTRLTVT.

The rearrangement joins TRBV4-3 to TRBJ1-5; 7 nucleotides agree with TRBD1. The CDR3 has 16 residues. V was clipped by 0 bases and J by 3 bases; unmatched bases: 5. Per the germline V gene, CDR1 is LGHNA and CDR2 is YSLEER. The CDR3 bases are TGCGCCAGCAGCCAAGATTCGGGGACAGACAATCAGCCCCAGCATTTT. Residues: CASSQDSGTDNQPQHF.

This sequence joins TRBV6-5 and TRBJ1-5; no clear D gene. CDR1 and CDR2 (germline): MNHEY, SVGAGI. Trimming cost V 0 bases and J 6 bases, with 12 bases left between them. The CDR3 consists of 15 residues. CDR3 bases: TGTGCCAGCAGTTACTCGAGCGCAGAAGGTCAGCCCCAGCATTTT. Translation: CASSYSSAEGQPQHF.

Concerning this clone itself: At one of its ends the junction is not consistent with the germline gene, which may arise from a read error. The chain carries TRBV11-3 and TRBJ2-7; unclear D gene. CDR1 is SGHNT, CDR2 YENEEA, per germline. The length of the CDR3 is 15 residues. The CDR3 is CASSLEVVPSDEQYF. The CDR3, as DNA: TGTGCCAGCAGCTTAGAGGTAGTCCCCTCCGACGAGCAGTACTTC.

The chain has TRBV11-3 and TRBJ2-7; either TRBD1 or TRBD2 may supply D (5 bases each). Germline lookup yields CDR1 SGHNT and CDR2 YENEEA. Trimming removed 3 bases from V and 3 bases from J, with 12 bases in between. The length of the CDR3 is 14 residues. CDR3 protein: CASSFVGDDYEQYF. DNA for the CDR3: TGTGCCAGCAGCTTTGTGGGGGACGACTACGAGCAGTACTTC.

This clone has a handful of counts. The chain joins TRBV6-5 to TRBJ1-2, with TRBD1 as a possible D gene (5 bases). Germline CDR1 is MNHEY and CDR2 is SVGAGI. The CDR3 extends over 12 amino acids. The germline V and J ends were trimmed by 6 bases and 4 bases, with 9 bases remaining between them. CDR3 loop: CASSREGYGYTF. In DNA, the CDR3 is TGTGCCAGCAGCAGGGAGGGCTATGGCTACACCTTC.

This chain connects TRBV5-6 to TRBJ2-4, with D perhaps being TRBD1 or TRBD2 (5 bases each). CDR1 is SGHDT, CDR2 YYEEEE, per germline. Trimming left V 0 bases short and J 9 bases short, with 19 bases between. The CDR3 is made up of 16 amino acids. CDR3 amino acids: CASSLEYSPAGTIQYF. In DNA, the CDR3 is TGTGCCAGCAGCTTGGAATACTCGCCGGCCGGGACCATTCAGTACTTC.